This T cell receptor beta chain emerged from a study of pediatric ulcerative colitis. With respect to this clone: What it binds is unknown.

Trimming removed 3 bases from V and 6 bases from J, with 12 bases in between. Germline CDR1 and CDR2: MNHEY and SVGAGI. The CDR3 is made up of 13 amino acids. The study, taken as a whole, reports: Blood-rectal clonal overlap within each person was significantly higher in ulcerative colitis patients than controls.

Profiled with immunoSEQ multiplex PCR; TCRdb holds only in-frame clones, not every one. The profile shows under 70,000 clones, over 80% of them singletons. Sample: blood. The source is a boy between 10 and 17 years old who was a control in a study of pediatric ulcerative colitis. V gene TRBV6-5 combines with J gene TRBJ2-7; D unresolved. CDR3 loop: CASSYPDSFEQYF. CDR3 DNA sequence: TGTGCCAGCAGTTATCCCGACTCTTTCGAGCAGTACTTC.